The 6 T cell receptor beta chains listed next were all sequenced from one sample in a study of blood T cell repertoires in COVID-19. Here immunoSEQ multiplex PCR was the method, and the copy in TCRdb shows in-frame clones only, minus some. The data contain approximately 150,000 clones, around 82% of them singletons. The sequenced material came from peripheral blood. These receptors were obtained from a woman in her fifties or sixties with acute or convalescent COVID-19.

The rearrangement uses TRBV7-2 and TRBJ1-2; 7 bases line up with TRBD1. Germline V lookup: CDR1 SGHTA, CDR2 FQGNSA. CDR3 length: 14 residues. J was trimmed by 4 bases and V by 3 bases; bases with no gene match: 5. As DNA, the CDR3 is TGTGCCAGCAGCTTGGGACAGTCTTTCTATGGCTACACCTTC. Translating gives CASSLGQSFYGYTF.

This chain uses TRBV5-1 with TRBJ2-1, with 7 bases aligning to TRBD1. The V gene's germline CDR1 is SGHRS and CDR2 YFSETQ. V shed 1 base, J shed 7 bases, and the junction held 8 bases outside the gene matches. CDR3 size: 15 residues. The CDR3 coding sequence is TGCGCCAGCAGCTTGATAGACAGGGAAGTTAATGAGCAGTTCTTC. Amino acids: CASSLIDREVNEQFF.

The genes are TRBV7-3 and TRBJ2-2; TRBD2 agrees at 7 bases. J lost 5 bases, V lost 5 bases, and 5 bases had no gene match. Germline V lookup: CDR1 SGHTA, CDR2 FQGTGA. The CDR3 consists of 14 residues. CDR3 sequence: CASSTQLATGELFF. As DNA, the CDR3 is TGTGCCAGCAGCACACAACTAGCGACCGGGGAGCTGTTTTTT.

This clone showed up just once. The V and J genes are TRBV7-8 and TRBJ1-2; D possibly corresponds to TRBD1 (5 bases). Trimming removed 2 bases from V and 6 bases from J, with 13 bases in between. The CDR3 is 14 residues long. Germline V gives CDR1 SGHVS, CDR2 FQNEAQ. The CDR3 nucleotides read TGTGCCAGCAGCTTATCCGGGGACTCTAATGGCTACACCTTC. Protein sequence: CASSLSGDSNGYTF.

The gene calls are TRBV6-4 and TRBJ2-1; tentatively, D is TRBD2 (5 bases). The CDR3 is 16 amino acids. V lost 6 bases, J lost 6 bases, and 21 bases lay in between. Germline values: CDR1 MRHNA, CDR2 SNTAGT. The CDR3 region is CASSTAVGSGSNEQFF. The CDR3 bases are TGTGCCAGCAGCACCGCAGTGGGGTCGGGGTCCAATGAGCAGTTCTTC.

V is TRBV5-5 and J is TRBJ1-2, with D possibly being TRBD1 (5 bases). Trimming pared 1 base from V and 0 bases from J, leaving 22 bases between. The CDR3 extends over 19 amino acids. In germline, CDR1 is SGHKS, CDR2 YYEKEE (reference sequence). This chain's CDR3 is CASSLSLARVVVTNYGYTF. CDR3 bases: TGTGCCAGCAGCTTGAGTTTAGCCAGGGTGGTAGTAACTAACTATGGCTACACCTTC.